This T cell receptor beta chain was recorded in a study of cytomegalovirus exposure and HLA in healthy donors (dated by TCRdb to about 2017). At the level of the whole study: An earlier analysis of several hundred of the donors reported 276 Gb of sequence data and 100 million to 130 million unique TCR beta sequences from about 179 million T cells. On average, roughly 250,000 unique TCR beta nucleotide sequences were sequenced per donor among about 400 genotyped donors of the cohort, with about 17% of those sequences being non-productive. An early release covering roughly 580 HLA-typed donors comprised about 290 gigabases of sequencing data and some 79 million unique TCR sequences. Typing coverage differed by locus: A, B, C, DRB1 and DQB1 were typed in about 620-630 donors, DQA1 in around 500, DPA1 in 600 to 610, and DPB1 in around 440. Of the roughly 400 genotyped donors, about 80% fell in the genetic ancestry cluster associated with self-reported Caucasian donors. HLA typing included class I and class II loci at four-digit resolution. The study aimed to test whether cataloging public T cell receptors could reveal signatures of past pathogen exposure. Using immunosequencing, the study profiled T cell repertoires from 550 to 750 subjects and related those repertoires to cytomegalovirus serostatus. An earlier analysis of some 500 of the donors applied high-throughput TCR beta sequencing to assess whether each TCR beta V gene segment acted as functional or pseudogenic. In addition to the first cohort of roughly 670 subjects, a separate validation cohort of 130 or so different subjects was used. Donor age, sex, ethnicity and CMV serostatus were compiled together with the repertoire data. Rather than drawing on any new phenotypic data, the later analysis identified candidate immune exposures from TCR beta sequences and the way those sequences occurred across donors. Every discovery cohort repertoire had been produced on one sequencing platform. Roughly five DR-DQ haplotypes were treated as single units for association and clustering because of strong linkage in the cohort. A later genetic analysis took genome-wide SNP genotypes for about 55% of the 666 donors and used that subset as a discovery cohort. High-throughput TCR immunosequencing, statistical association of individual TCRs with disease status, and machine learning were combined to predict cytomegalovirus infection status. In a later analysis, previously published TCR beta repertoires from 550 to 750 donors were re-analyzed and high-resolution HLA genotyping was added so that TCR occurrence patterns could be studied.

The table lists this clone with a few counts. The antigen this receptor binds is unknown. Base quality data are lacking; no much larger clone is found one base away. V has 2 bases trimmed and J has 0 bases trimmed; junction bases matching no gene number 7. The CDR3 holds 17 amino acids from the cysteine to the phenylalanine. Of all the DNA, just the CDR3 is kept, 51 bases in frame from base 1. CDR1 and CDR2, per the germline V gene, are SGHVS and FNYEAQ. Library construction relied on the immunoSEQ multiplex PCR assay. For the multiplex PCR, a mixture combining 60 forward primers for TCR Vbeta segments and 13 reverse primers for TCR Jbeta segments was used. A multiplex PCR assay on genomic DNA amplified the CDR3 region of rearranged TCR beta genes. The amplified TCR beta libraries were sequenced on the Illumina HiSeq System as 87-base-pair reads. The authors' analysis ran thus. A later analysis counted some 80 million unique TCR beta chains across the 700 or so repertoires, and around 9.9 million of these chains were shared by at least two donors. Raw reads were error-corrected and collapsed into unique sequences by a nearest-neighbor algorithm in which closely related sequences were merged to remove PCR and sequencing errors. CDR3 sequences were aligned to IMGT reference sequences to assign V, D and J gene segments. For a sequence to be retained, a match of at least six nucleotides was required to both a V gene segment and a J gene segment. Rearrangements were called productive when the CDR3 lacked stop codons and stayed in frame with V and J; all others were non-productive. CDR3 was defined according to IMGT convention as the region running from the second conserved V-encoded cysteine to the conserved J-encoded phenylalanine. In an earlier analysis of more than 550 of the donors, sequences lacking an unambiguous match to a single V gene segment were excluded. In an earlier analysis of 450 to 700 of the donors, V segments were called functional above 56.7% productive rearrangements and were called segregating when the between-donor standard deviation exceeded 5%. To diagnose cytomegalovirus status from the catalog of TCR beta chain sequences, a statistical classification framework was built. In a later analysis, TCR nucleotide sequences were compared against IMGT/GENE-DB human TR gene sequences so that V and J genes could be assigned. In a later analysis, CDR3 sequences and most-parsimonious VDJ recombination scenarios were assigned using the TCRdist pipeline. A later analysis defined each TCR beta chain by its CDR3 amino acid sequence plus V-gene family, and excluded reads lacking a unique V-gene family. To address suspected cross-contamination and a sequencing artifact, a later analysis removed a few hundred highly shared, low-generation-probability nucleotide sequences. A later analysis calculated a clonal expansion index for each public chain from normalized within-repertoire ranks of inferred template counts. Generation probabilities in a later analysis came from a VDJ recombination model fitted to out-of-frame rearrangements, and those results were checked against IGoR. Hypergeometric tests were used in a later analysis to score TCR-TCR, TCR-HLA and TCR-CMV co-occurrence, with a repertoire-size bias correction applied to the TCR pairs. A later analysis estimated false discovery rates by permuting HLA or CMV assignments 20 times. In a later analysis, co-occurring TCRs were grouped using DBSCAN, with TCRdist sequence similarity added in when clustering inside HLA-allele-positive subsets. For co-occurrence clustering, repertoires with fewer than 30,000 or more than 120,000 public chains were excluded, along with five or six repertoires with anomalous nucleotide sharing. TCRdb retrieved this table from immuneACCESS and kept in-frame rearrangements only. Not all clones are present; in checked studies, unresolved V genes account for under half, and no reason is known for the remainder. V and J calls and clone size follow that table, whereas D and trimming were derived from the DNA. This sample lists about 98,000 clones; roughly 70% were detected once. Approximately 2% of the sample belongs to the ten largest clones.

The cohort consisted of 666 healthy bone marrow donors. Cohort members were all nominally healthy when sampled, although unrecorded immune exposures were likely present. The donor tested CMV seronegative and was one of the 352 seronegative cohort members. Every donor gave a peripheral blood sample, and the peripheral blood mononuclear cells from that sample were used for TCR beta sequencing. Genomic DNA was extracted from the blood cell samples with the Qiagen DNeasy Blood Extraction Kit. The paper as a whole reports these results and caveats: The authors suggested that the approach could potentially be extended to other disease states and immunological phenotypes. According to a later analysis, TCR association rates differed among HLA loci, with DRB1 alleles showing the most associated TCRs and HLA-C alleles showing the fewest. In a later analysis, several top co-occurrence clusters were reported to appear linked to parvovirus B19, influenza, CMV and Epstein-Barr virus. According to a later analysis, most CMV-associated TCR beta chains appeared to be HLA-restricted, and the HLA associations seemed to be driven largely by CMV exposure. Most TCR sequences were seen in very few donors, while some public TCRs were found in many individuals. Sequencing depth was assumed to be roughly uniform across donors in the presence/absence analyses, though that assumption may not hold. In vitro tests confirmed that a few of the cytomegalovirus-associated TCR beta chains recognize cytomegalovirus antigens. Correlated functional status among segregating V segments might reflect linkage disequilibrium, but an unknown experimental factor could not be ruled out. The classifier was reported to diagnose cytomegalovirus status with high specificity and sensitivity in both the original and validation cohorts. This cohort had only TCR beta chains sequenced, and the lack of alpha or paired-chain data limited which features could be detected. In a later analysis, HLA-associated TCR beta chains showed more clonal expansion and lower generation probabilities than non-associated chains that were equally common. Approximately 16 rarely observed V segments, including chromosome 9 orphons, were excluded from the earlier analysis of a few hundred of the donors because counts were too low. HLA typing was unavailable for some donors at each locus, so association tests used only the typed subset. In a later genetic analysis, fewer N-insertions in productive TCRs were reported among donors in an Asian-associated ancestry cluster than the roughly 640-donor mean. A cluster of highly shared sequence variants was judged likely to be a technical artifact of the sequencing pipeline. The study gave a list of roughly 150 TCR beta chains associated with cytomegalovirus. A later analysis associated 17,000 or so TCR beta sequences with specific HLA alleles at a false discovery rate of 0.05. Some IMGT-functional V segments, including TRBV6-2 and TRBV6-3, could not be distinguished by the 87-base-pair reads and were therefore excluded. For the cohort, immune exposure information was limited to CMV serostatus. Strong co-occurrence of HLA alleles, especially DR and DQ, made assigning TCR associations to individual alleles difficult. Broadly in line with IMGT annotations, most TCR beta V segments showed up in productive rearrangements about 90% or about 30% of the time in an earlier analysis of around 600 of the donors. V-gene and J-gene trimming of TCR beta chains was associated with a missense DCLRE1C variant in a later genetic analysis, and the association was replicated in an independent cohort. A further reported finding was that TCR beta sequences accurately predicted the HLA-A and HLA-B alleles for most subjects in the first cohort.

The chain uses TRBV7-6 and TRBJ2-1; TRBD2 lines up with 7 middle nucleotides. Sequencing was carried out using PBMCs. The sequence was obtained from a male donor in good health and CMV-seronegative. This receptor carries the CDR3 CASSLSVGGSSYNEQFF. The DNA sequence reads TGTGCCAGCAGCTTAAGCGTGGGGGGGAGCTCCTACAATGAGCAGTTCTTC.